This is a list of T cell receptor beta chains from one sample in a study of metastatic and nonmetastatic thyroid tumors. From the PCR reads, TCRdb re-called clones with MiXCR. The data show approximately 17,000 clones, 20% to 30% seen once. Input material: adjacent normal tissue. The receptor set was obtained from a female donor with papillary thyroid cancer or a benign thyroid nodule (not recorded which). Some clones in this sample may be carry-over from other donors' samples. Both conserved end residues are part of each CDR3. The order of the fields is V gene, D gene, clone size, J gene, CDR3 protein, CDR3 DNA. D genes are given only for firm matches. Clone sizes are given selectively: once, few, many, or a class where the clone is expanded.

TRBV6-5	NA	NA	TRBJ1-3	CASSYRRPGGGNTIYF	TGTGCCAGCAGTTACAGGAGACCTGGGGGTGGAAACACCATATATTTC
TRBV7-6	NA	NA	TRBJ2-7	CASSLQLWGDEQYF	TGTGCCAGCAGCCTGCAACTCTGGGGCGACGAGCAGTACTTC
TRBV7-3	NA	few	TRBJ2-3	CASSSGADTQYF	TGTGCCAGCAGCTCTGGGGCAGATACGCAGTATTTT
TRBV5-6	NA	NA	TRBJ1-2	CASSLLAYGYTF	TGTGCCAGCAGCTTGTTGGCTTATGGCTACACCTTC
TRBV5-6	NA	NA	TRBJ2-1	CASSLANWGSEQFF	TGTGCCAGCAGCTTGGCCAATTGGGGGAGTGAGCAGTTCTTC
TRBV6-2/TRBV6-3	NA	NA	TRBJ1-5	CASNVGGQPQHF	TGTGCATCGAATGTAGGTGGTCAGCCCCAGCATTTT
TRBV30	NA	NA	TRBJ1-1	CAWSTDTKAFF	TGTGCCTGGAGCACCGACACTAAAGCTTTCTTT
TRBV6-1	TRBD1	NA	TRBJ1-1	CASSAWTGGNTEAFF	TGTGCCAGCAGTGCCTGGACAGGGGGGAACACTGAAGCTTTCTTT
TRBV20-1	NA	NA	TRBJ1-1	CSPRSPAISNTEAFF	TGCAGTCCCAGGTCCCCGGCGATATCGAACACTGAAGCTTTCTTT
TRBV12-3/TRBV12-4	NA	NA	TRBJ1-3	CASSLAGKGGNTIYF	TGTGCCAGCAGTTTGGCCGGTAAAGGTGGAAACACCATATATTTT
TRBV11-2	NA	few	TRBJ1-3	CASSRSGNTIYF	TGTGCCAGCAGCCGAAGCGGAAACACCATATATTTT
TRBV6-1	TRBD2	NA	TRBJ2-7	CASYNSGTRYEQYF	TGTGCCAGCTACAACAGCGGGACCCGCTACGAGCAGTACTTC
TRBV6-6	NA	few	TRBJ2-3	CASSYARLGTDTQYF	TGTGCCAGCAGTTACGCCCGACTGGGCACAGATACGCAGTATTTT
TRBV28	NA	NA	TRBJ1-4	CASSLSQHNEKLFF	TGTGCCAGCAGTTTAAGTCAACATAATGAAAAACTGTTTTTT
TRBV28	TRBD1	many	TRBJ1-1	CASSHRSTGGREAFF	TGTGCCAGCAGCCACCGATCGACAGGGGGCCGTGAAGCTTTCTTT
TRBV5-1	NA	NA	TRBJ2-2	CASSLPGSNTGELFF	TGCGCCAGCAGCTTACCCGGTTCGAACACCGGGGAGCTGTTTTTT
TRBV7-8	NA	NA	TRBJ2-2	CASSLRITGTGELFF	TGTGCCAGCAGCTTACGTATTACAGGGACAGGGGAGCTGTTTTTT
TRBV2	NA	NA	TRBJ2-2	CASRWSGEIGELFF	TGTGCCAGCAGGTGGTCGGGCGAGATCGGGGAGCTGTTTTTT
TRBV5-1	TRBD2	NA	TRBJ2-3	CASSPDGAGDTQYF	TGCGCCAGCAGCCCGGACGGAGCGGGGGATACGCAGTATTTT
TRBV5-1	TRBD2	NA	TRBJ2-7	CASSHIRTSGVPYEQYF	TGCGCCAGCAGCCATATTAGAACTAGCGGGGTCCCCTACGAGCAGTACTTC
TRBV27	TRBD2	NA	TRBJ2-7	CASSLFRSGRAPPYEQYF	TGTGCCAGCAGTTTATTTCGTAGCGGGAGGGCCCCCCCTTACGAGCAGTACTTC
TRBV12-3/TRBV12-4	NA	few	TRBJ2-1	CASRWTAGLSDEQFF	TGTGCCAGCAGATGGACAGCGGGATTAAGCGATGAGCAGTTCTTC
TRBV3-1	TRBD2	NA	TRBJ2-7	CASSRGLADTYEQYF	TGTGCCAGCAGCCGGGGACTAGCGGATACCTACGAGCAGTACTTC
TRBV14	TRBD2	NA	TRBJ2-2	CASSQVGTSATGELFF	TGTGCCAGCAGCCAAGTTGGGACTAGCGCCACCGGGGAGCTGTTTTTT
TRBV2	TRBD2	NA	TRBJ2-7	CASSAPGLAGRVGSYEQYF	TGTGCCAGCAGTGCTCCGGGACTAGCGGGAAGGGTGGGCTCCTACGAGCAGTACTTC
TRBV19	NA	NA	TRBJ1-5	CASSQTKSGPQHF	TGTGCCAGTAGTCAGACAAAATCAGGGCCCCAGCATTTT
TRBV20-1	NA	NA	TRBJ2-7	CSARWGDFYEQYF	TGCAGTGCTAGATGGGGGGATTTCTACGAGCAGTACTTC
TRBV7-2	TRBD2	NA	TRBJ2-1	CASSGGTPGGVEQFF	TGTGCCAGCTCCGGGGGGACCCCGGGAGGAGTTGAGCAGTTCTTC
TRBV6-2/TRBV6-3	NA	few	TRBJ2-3	CASSKDRSTDTQYF	TGTGCCAGCAGCAAAGACAGAAGCACAGATACGCAGTATTTT
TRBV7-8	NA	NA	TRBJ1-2	CASSLQEAALVPGYTF	TGTGCCAGCAGCTTACAGGAGGCGGCACTGGTGCCCGGCTACACCTTC
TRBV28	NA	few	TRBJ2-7	CASSLGTAGEQYF	TGTGCCAGCAGTTTAGGGACCGCGGGCGAGCAGTACTTC